Given below is one T cell receptor beta chain in context. This clonotype was recorded a few times. There is no known antigen for this receptor. No much larger clonotype is one base removed from it; base qualities were not supplied. V is reduced by 0 bases and J by 2 bases, leaving a spacing of 7 bases between them. CDR1 and CDR2 were assigned from the germline V gene as SGDLS and YYNGEE. Counted from cysteine to phenylalanine, this CDR3 has 14 amino acids. CDR3 DNA only is kept here, 42 bases in frame from base 1. The data were obtained in a study of regulatory T cells in long-lasting Graves disease (dated by TCRdb to the early 2020s). Study-level background: Antithyroid drugs had been taken for less than 3 months by newly diagnosed Graves' disease patients. Patients with persistent Graves' disease were compared with patients with newly diagnosed Graves' disease using TCR sequencing and RNA sequencing of peripheral blood. The study took place in China and was registered as a clinical trial. A total of about 35 samples underwent TCR sequencing, from around 13 patients with persistent Graves' disease and 20 or so patients with newly diagnosed Graves' disease.

In the paper's terms, the time point label means: newly diagnosed GD, antithyroid drugs for less than 3 months. For both TCR sequencing and RNA sequencing, RNA was extracted from PBMCs in TRIzol. Graves' disease was diagnosed according to American Thyroid Association guidelines. Recruitment of patients was carried out at an endocrinology department in Xi'an, China. From each patient, about 8.9 milliliters of peripheral blood was collected into an EDTA anticoagulant tube. Ficoll Paque Plus density gradient separation was used to isolate PBMCs, and no further T cell sorting was performed. An Agilent 2100 Bioanalyzer and agarose gel were used to assess RNA quality, and a NanoDrop 2000 was used to measure RNA concentration. The library was obtained by multiplex PCR. The sequencing machine was an Illumina HiSeq 4000. To build TCR beta libraries, CDR3 regions were amplified by Arm-PCR using iRepertoire HTBI primers. Before sequencing, the PCR products went through gel purification. In the paper's pipeline: Gene usage analysis of CDR3 amino acid clonotypes relied on the roughly 58 TRBV and 14 TRBJ segments identified across samples. COPE and FqMerger were used to merge the filtered high-quality paired reads into contigs. BLAST was used to align contigs to the IMGT TRBV, TRBD and TRBJ reference genes, and CDR3 was defined following IMGT. Clonotypes above 0.1% frequency were classified as highly expanded clones. Shannon entropy served as the measure of repertoire diversity, while the Gini coefficient captured V-J evenness. A clonotype was considered public if more than one individual shared it. TCRdb took the public reads, trimmed them with fastp at Q25, ran MiXCR for clone calling and kept in-frame beta chains. Entries are consolidated by CDR3 protein sequence, retaining the most common genes and DNA. TCRdb assigned the V and J calls; the authors' analysis was not used. For this sample there are about 440,000 distinct CDR3 sequences; under 15% appear just once. The top ten clones comprise 16% of the sample.

The investigation overall reported the following: The authors acknowledged the small sample size as a limitation that may reduce accuracy. Persistent disease showed preferential use of TRBV28, TRBJ1-2 and TRBJ2-5, whereas newly diagnosed disease favored TRBV20-1 and TRBJ2-1. A larger number of public clonotypes was shared among persistent patients (approximately 2,500) than among newly diagnosed patients (approximately 930). Only the TCR beta chain was sequenced and analyzed. Compared with newly diagnosed patients, patients with persistent Graves' disease had lower TCR Shannon entropy and fewer highly expanded clones, which suggests clonal expansion. Only peripheral blood was studied, because thyroid tissue, the primary lesion, was inaccessible.

This sample was also put to use in a study of T cells in Graves' hyperthyroidism and ophthalmopathy. In that second paper, the authors write: Stable Graves' hyperthyroidism was defined as the absence of progression to ophthalmopathy over 18 months of follow-up. Hyperthyroidism patients were newly diagnosed, with disease duration under 2 months, and aged 18 to 65 years. Exclusion was applied to patients with uncontrolled infections, other autoimmune diseases, pregnancy or lactation. Diagnoses were established on the basis of clinical symptoms, serum thyroxine and TRAb, thyroid ultrasound, and orbital computed tomography. The first round of RT-PCR for the TCR CDR3 was performed with the HTBI primer set and the Qiagen OneStep RT-PCR kit. Most expanded thyroid clonotypes (frequency above 0.001) were also detected in blood, a finding suggesting that blood repertoires may reflect thyroid immune responses. In cross-validation, a model built on a 13 V-J signature told ophthalmopathy apart from stable hyperthyroidism with over 85% sensitivity and roughly 83% specificity, and in testing the same model reached 80%/75%. In validation, the model predicted progression to ophthalmopathy a median of about 6.5 months before onset, with over 55% sensitivity and nearly 75% specificity. A discovery cohort of about a hundred patients, approximately 45 with Graves' ophthalmopathy and approximately 55 with stable Graves' hyperthyroidism, was used to find distinguishing TCR V-J signatures. Prospective prediction of ophthalmopathy was tested in an independent validation cohort consisting of about 20 hyperthyroidism patients and about 17 patients who later progressed to ophthalmopathy. The roughly 91 discovery patients were randomly divided into training and test sets at a 7:3 ratio. In addition, the study compared T-cell repertoires in thyroid tissue and in blood from several Graves' hyperthyroidism patients. Once sampling was done, hyperthyroidism patients were given methimazole at a starting dose of 30 mg daily, whereas ophthalmopathy patients were given high-dose intravenous methylprednisolone. Libraries were constructed in a second round of multiplex PCR, after which size selection and purification were carried out. Paired-end sequencing of the libraries was performed with 100 bp reads on an Illumina HiSeq2000. SOAPnuke was used to process the raw data, with reads discarded if the reads contained adapters or uncalled bases, had a mean Phred below 15, or lacked an exact constant-primer or identifier match. COPE v1.2.5 was used to merge high-quality paired reads, and clonotypes were defined as unique nucleotide sequences. Clonotypes were aligned to IMGT TRBV, TRBD and TRBJ reference segments using MiTCR v1.1. Analysis was restricted to V-J combinations with a frequency above 0.0001, which covered about 99% of repertoires. A TCS score was defined as the ratio between F50 (clonal expansion) and ExV (chaos), using BLOSUM62-based TCRdist between CDR3 peptides within each V-J. Welch's t-statistics and random forest reduced several hundred V-J features to 10 to 15, which were used in a naive Bayes classifier (R e1071). No statistical method was used to set the sample size in advance, and investigators knew the group allocation. The paper describes TCR Vbeta CDR3 sequencing of around 140 peripheral blood samples, made up of about 40 ophthalmopathy patients, 70 to 75 hyperthyroidism patients and about 17 progressor patients.

This clonotype was obtained from a woman younger than 45 with Graves disease. Donor details come from another sample of the same person, matched by shared clones. This specimen was peripheral blood mononuclear cells (PBMCs), taken at new diagnosis, from a patient treated with antithyroid drugs. Rearrangement joined TRBV9 to TRBJ2-3; the D gene assignment is ambiguous. The CDR3 protein sequence reads: CASSVVGTTDTQYF. The sequence in DNA is TGTGCCAGCAGCGTAGTGGGAACCACAGATACGCAGTATTTT.